The present T cell receptor beta chain was sequenced within a study of blood T cell repertoires in COVID-19. This table comes from immunoSEQ multiplex PCR, and its TCRdb copy is limited to in-frame clones, with some not included. Among under 250,000 clones listed, approximately 90% were seen once. The CDR3 extends over 15 amino acids. Trimming took 2 bases from V and 2 from J, leaving 10 bases between them. Germline-derived CDR1 and CDR2 are MGHRA and YSYEKL. The V and J genes are TRBV4-1 and TRBJ2-1; TRBD2 is a possible D gene (6 bases). The TCR was taken from a woman in her late teens or twenties in a cohort exposed to, infected with or recovered from COVID-19 (not recorded which). Specimen: PBMCs or T cells enriched from blood (not recorded which). This CDR3 is CASSQLGGAYNEQFF. The DNA of the CDR3 is TGCGCCAGCAGCCAACTCGGGGGAGCCTACAATGAGCAGTTCTTC.